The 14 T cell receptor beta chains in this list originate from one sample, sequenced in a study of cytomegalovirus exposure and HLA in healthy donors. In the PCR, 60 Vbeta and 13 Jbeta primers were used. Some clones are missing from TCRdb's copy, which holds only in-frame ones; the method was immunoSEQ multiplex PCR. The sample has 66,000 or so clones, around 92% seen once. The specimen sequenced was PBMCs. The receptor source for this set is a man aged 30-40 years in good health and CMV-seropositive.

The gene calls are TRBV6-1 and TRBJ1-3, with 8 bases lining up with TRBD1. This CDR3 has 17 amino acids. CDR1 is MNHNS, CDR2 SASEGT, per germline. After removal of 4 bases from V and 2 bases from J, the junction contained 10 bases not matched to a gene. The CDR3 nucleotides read TGTGCCAGCAGTGCCGTCTGGACAGGGTCGGCTGGAAACACCATATATTTT. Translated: CASSAVWTGSAGNTIYF.

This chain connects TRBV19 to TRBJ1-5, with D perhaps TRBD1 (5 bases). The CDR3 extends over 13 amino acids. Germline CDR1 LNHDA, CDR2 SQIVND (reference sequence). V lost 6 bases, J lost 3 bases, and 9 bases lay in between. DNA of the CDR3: TGTGCCAGTAGGCGGGGGTCCAATCAGCCCCAGCATTTT. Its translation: CASRRGSNQPQHF.

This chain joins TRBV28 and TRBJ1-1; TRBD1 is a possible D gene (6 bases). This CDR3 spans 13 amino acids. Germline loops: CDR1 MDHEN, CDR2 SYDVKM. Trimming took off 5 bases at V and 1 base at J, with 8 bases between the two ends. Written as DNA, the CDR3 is TGTGCCAGCAGTACGACAGGGAACACTGAAGCTTTCTTT. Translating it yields CASSTTGNTEAFF.

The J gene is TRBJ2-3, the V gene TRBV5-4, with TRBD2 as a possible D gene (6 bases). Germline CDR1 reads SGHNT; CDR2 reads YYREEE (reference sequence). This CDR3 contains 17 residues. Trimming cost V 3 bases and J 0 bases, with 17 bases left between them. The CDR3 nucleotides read TGTGCCAGCAGCTCGTGGAGGGAAGGCCCTAGCACAGATACGCAGTATTTT. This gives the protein CASSSWREGPSTDTQYF.

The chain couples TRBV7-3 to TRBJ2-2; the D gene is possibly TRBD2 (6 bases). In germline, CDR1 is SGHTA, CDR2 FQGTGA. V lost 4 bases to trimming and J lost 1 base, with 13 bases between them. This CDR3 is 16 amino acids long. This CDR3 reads CASSSLSGLNTGELFF. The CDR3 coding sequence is TGTGCCAGCAGCTCCCTTAGCGGCCTGAACACCGGGGAGCTGTTTTTT.

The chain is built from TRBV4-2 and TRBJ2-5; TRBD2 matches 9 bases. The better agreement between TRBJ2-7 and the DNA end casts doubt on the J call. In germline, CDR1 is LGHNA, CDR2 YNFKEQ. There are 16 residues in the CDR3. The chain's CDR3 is CASSQDQLAGSYEQYF. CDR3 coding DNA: TGTGCCAGCAGCCAAGATCAACTAGCGGGTAGCTACGAGCAGTACTTC.

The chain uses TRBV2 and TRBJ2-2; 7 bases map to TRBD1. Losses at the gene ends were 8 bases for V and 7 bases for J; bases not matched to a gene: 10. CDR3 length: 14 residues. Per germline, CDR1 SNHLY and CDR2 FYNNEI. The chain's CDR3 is CASEGAIRGGELFF. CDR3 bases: TGTGCCAGCGAGGGGGCGATTAGGGGCGGGGAGCTGTTTTTT.

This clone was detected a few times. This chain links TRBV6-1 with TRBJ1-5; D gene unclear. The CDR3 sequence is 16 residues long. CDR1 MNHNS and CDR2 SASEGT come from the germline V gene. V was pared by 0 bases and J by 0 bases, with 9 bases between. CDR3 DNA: TGTGCCAGCAGTGAAGCGCTGGGCTTTAGCAATCAGCCCCAGCATTTT. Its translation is CASSEALGFSNQPQHF.

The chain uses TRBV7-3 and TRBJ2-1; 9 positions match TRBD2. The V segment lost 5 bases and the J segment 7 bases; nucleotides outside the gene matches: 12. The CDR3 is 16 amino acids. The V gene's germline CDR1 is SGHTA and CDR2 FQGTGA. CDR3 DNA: TGTGCCAGCAGCGCCCCGGGACTAGCAGGGGGAAATGAGCAGTTCTTC. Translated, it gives CASSAPGLAGGNEQFF.

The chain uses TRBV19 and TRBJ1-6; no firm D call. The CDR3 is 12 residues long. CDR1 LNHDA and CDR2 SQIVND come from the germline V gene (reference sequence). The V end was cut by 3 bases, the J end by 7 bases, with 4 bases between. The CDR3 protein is CASSIRNSPLHF. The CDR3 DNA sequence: TGTGCCAGTAGTATCAGGAATTCACCCCTCCACTTT.

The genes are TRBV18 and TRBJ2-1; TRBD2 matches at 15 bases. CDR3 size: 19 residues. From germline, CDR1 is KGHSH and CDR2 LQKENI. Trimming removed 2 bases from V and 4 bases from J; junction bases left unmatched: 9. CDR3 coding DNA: TGTGCCAGCTCACCATGGGCAGGGGGACTAGCGGGAGGTTACAATGAGCAGTTCTTC. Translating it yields CASSPWAGGLAGGYNEQFF.

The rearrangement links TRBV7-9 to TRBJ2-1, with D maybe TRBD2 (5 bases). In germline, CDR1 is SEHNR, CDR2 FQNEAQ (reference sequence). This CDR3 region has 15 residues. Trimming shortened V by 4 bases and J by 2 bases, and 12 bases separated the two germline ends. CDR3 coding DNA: TGTGCCAGCAGCTCCCGACGTAGCGCCTACAATGAGCAGTTCTTC. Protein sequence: CASSSRRSAYNEQFF.

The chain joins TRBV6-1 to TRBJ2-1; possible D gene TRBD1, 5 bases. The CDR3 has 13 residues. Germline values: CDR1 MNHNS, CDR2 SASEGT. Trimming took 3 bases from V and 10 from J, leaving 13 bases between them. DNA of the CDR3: TGTGCCAGCAGTGAGGGCAGGGATAGCGAGCAGTTCTTC. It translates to CASSEGRDSEQFF.

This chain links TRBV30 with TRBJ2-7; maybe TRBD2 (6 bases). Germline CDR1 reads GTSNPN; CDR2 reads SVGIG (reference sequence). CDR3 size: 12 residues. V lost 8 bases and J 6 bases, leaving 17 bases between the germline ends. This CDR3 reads CAVKGRLLEQYF. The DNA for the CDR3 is TGTGCCGTAAAGGGGAGGTTGCTCGAGCAGTACTTC.